The 20 T cell receptor beta chains presented below share a single source sample, sequenced in a study of T cell repertoires in cytomegalovirus infection. Via MiXCR, TCRdb re-called the reads, giving one row per CDR3 protein. The data show 350,000 to 400,000 distinct CDR3 sequences, 34% seen once. Their recognized antigens are unknown. The sequences come from cultured PBMCs, collected from culture after CMV antigen stimulation. Every receptor here comes from a human donor in good health (CMV status not recorded). Some clones in this sample may be carry-over from other donors' samples.

The CDR3 DNA sequence: TGTGCCACCAGTGGCGGGAGATCGGGCAATCAGCCCCAGCATTTT. Translating gives CATSGGRSGNQPQHF. The rearrangement joins TRBV24-1 to TRBJ1-5; D not resolved. Germline V gives CDR1 KGHDR, CDR2 SFDVKD. The CDR3 runs to 15 residues. The V end lost 5 bases, the J end lost 2 bases, and 12 bases lay between the germline ends.

V usage is TRBV15 and J usage is TRBJ1-1; unclear D gene. The germline CDR1 and CDR2 sequences are LNHNV and YYDKDF (reference sequence). Trimming shortened V by 3 bases and J by 4 bases, and 12 bases separated the two germline ends. This CDR3 comprises 14 residues. The CDR3 DNA sequence: TGTGCCACCAGCAGCCTAAAGAGTGGCACTGAAGCTTTCTTT. It is translated as CATSSLKSGTEAFF.

The CDR3 coding sequence is TGTGCCAGCAGCTCGTCAGGGGGCTTTGAGCAGTTCTTC. It specifies CASSSSGGFEQFF. The chain couples TRBV7-2 to TRBJ2-1; the match to TRBD1 covers 8 bases. CDR3 size: 13 residues. The trim removed 4 bases at V and 9 bases at J, leaving 5 bases unmatched. The germline CDR1 and CDR2 sequences are SGHTA and FQGNSA.

CDR3 residues: CASSSRLAADTQYF. The DNA of the CDR3 is TGTGCCAGCAGCTCTAGACTAGCGGCAGATACGCAGTATTTT. The chain has TRBV3-1 and TRBJ2-3; 9 bases agree with TRBD2. V lost 5 bases and J lost 4; bases outside the gene matches: 4. CDR1 and CDR2 (germline): LGHDT, YNNKEL (reference sequence). The CDR3 totals 14 residues.

The chain is built from TRBV19 and TRBJ1-1, with TRBD1 matching 7 bases. J lost 7 bases, V lost 3 bases, and 5 bases had no gene match. The CDR3 length is 13 residues. Germline CDR1 reads LNHDA; CDR2 reads SQIVND (reference sequence). CDR3 protein: CASSMTGTHEAFF. The CDR3 nucleotides are TGTGCCAGTAGTATGACAGGGACTCATGAAGCTTTCTTT.

This clonotype was recorded once. The V gene is TRBV5-1, the J gene TRBJ2-2; maybe TRBD2 (5 bases). Between the trimmed V and J ends, which lost 1 base and 5 bases, there was a span of 15 bases. From germline, CDR1 is SGHRS and CDR2 YFSETQ. CDR3 length: 16 amino acids. The CDR3: CASSLRQKRPTGELFF. CDR3 coding DNA: TGCGCCAGCAGCTTGAGGCAGAAGCGGCCTACCGGGGAGCTGTTTTTT. The variable domain in full, completed from reference TRBV5-1 and TRBJ2-2, reads KAGVTQTPRYLIKTRGQQVTLSCSPISGHRSVSWYQQTPGQGLQFLFEYFSETQRNKGNFPGRFSGRQFSNSRSEMNVSTLELGDSALYLCASSLRQKRPTGELFFGEGSRLTVL.

The chain uses TRBV12-3 or TRBV12-4 and TRBJ2-5; the match to TRBD2 covers 7 bases. V shed 8 bases and J 3 bases; nucleotides not matched to a gene: 15. This CDR3 is built from 16 residues. CDR3 sequence (DNA): TGTGCCAGCCGAATCTCCGGGGGAGCGGGGAAAGAGACCCAGTACTTC. Translation gives CASRISGGAGKETQYF.

The rearrangement links TRBV15 to TRBJ2-5; possibly TRBD2 for D (6 bases). The germline V gene has CDR1 LNHNV and CDR2 YYDKDF (reference sequence). The germline V and J ends were trimmed by 1 base and 4 bases, with 10 bases remaining between them. The CDR3 totals 14 residues. CDR3 in DNA: TGTGCCACCAGCAGAGGCACCGGGGGAGAGACCCAGTACTTC. It codes for CATSRGTGGETQYF.

The chain has TRBV19 and TRBJ1-2; D is undetermined. The CDR3 spans 13 residues. The V gene's germline CDR1 is LNHDA and CDR2 SQIVND (reference sequence). V lost 5 bases to trimming and J lost 3 bases, with 10 bases between them. Written as DNA, the CDR3 is TGTGCCAGTAGTGGAGAGCCGTACTATGGCTACACCTTC. Translation gives CASSGEPYYGYTF.

This chain's CDR3 is CASRGGGGGEGEQYF. The CDR3 bases are TGTGCCAGCAGGGGAGGCGGAGGGGGCGAAGGGGAGCAGTACTTC. The chain combines TRBV6-2 or TRBV6-3 with TRBJ2-7; TRBD1 might be the D (7 bases). The CDR3 totals 15 residues. V lost 6 bases, J lost 7 bases, and 22 bases lay in between. Germline CDR1 reads MNHEY; CDR2 reads SVGEGT.

The rearrangement uses TRBV29-1 and TRBJ1-2, with D tentatively TRBD1 (6 bases). Trimming took 1 base from V and 8 from J, leaving 11 bases between them. Germline V gene data show CDR1 as SQVTM and CDR2 as ANQGSEA. This CDR3 has 12 residues. CDR3: CSVEGGRGGYTF. The DNA of the CDR3 is TGCAGCGTTGAAGGAGGCAGGGGAGGCTACACCTTC.

The rearrangement links TRBV11-2 to TRBJ1-1; D is undetermined. The V gene lost 3 bases and the J gene lost 6 bases, with 11 bases spanning the gap. The CDR3 covers 13 residues. Germline CDR1 and CDR2: SGHAT and FQNNGV. The CDR3 spells CASSLSVWAEAFF. Written as DNA, the CDR3 is TGTGCCAGCAGCTTGAGCGTCTGGGCTGAAGCTTTCTTT.

The V and J genes are TRBV12-3 or TRBV12-4 and TRBJ1-6, with 7 bases lining up with TRBD1. The CDR3 runs to 14 residues. V dropped 5 bases and J dropped 7; count of bases not matched to a gene: 5. CDR3 loop: CASSAGQTNSPLHF. CDR3 DNA sequence: TGTGCCAGCAGTGCGGGACAGACGAATTCACCCCTCCACTTT.

The rearrangement joins TRBV7-9 to TRBJ1-2; maybe TRBD1 (6 bases). Deletions cut 2 bases from V and 7 bases from J, with 14 bases between. This CDR3 comprises 14 residues. CDR1 SEHNR and CDR2 FQNEAQ come from the germline V gene (reference sequence). CDR3 sequence reads: CASSLMTGLPGYTF. The CDR3 bases are TGTGCCAGCAGCTTAATGACAGGACTTCCTGGCTACACCTTC.

CDR3 in amino acids: CATSPSGEDTDTQYF. The DNA of the CDR3 is TGTGCCACCTCCCCTAGCGGGGAAGACACAGATACGCAGTATTTT. The V and J genes are TRBV7-3 and TRBJ2-3; TRBD2 matches at 9 bases. The V segment lost 10 bases and the J segment 2 bases; nucleotides outside the gene matches: 10. CDR3 length equals 15 residues. The germline gives CDR1 SGHTA, CDR2 FQGTGA.

The chain combines TRBV12-3 or TRBV12-4 with TRBJ2-6; tentative D call: TRBD2 (5 bases). The length of the CDR3 is 16 residues. Trimming removed 7 bases at V and 2 bases at J, with 15 bases between. CDR3 nucleotides: TGTGCCAGCACCACGGGGATGGCCACTGGGGCCAACGTCCTGACTTTC. Amino acid sequence: CASTTGMATGANVLTF.

As regards this clonotype: This could be a read error, since a much larger clone is one nucleotide away. This chain uses TRBV6-5 with TRBJ2-7, with 7 bases lining up with TRBD1. This CDR3 has 15 residues. Germline CDR1 and CDR2: MNHEY and SVGAGI. The CDR3 nucleotides are TGTGCCCGCAGTTACAAAGGGGGCTCTGGCTACGAGCAGTACTTC. This codes for CARSYKGGSGYEQYF.

This clonotype has a handful of counts. V and J are TRBV7-2 and TRBJ2-3; 7 bases align to TRBD2. Trimming cost V 6 bases and J 5 bases; bases outside gene matches: 8. Germline CDR1 and CDR2: SGHTA and FQGNSA. The length of the CDR3 is 14 residues. This CDR3 is CASRVGGGGDTQYF. In nucleotides, the CDR3 is TGTGCCAGCAGGGTGGGGGGGGGAGGAGATACGCAGTATTTT. Full variable domain (outside the CDR3, taken from reference TRBV7-2 and TRBJ2-3): GAGVSQSPSNKVTEKGKDVELRCDPISGHTALYWYRQSLGQGLEFLIYFQGNSAPDKSGLPSDRFSAERTGGSVSTLTIQRTQQEDSAVYLCASRVGGGGDTQYFGPGTRLTVL.

This chain connects TRBV5-4 to TRBJ2-7, with 12 bases aligning to TRBD2. The CDR3 has 15 residues. The germline CDR1 and CDR2 sequences are SGHNT and YYREEE (reference sequence). Germline trimming cut 0 bases from V and 4 bases from J; bases unmatched to any gene: 2. In nucleotides, the CDR3 is TGTGCCAGCAGCTTGGGACTAGCGGGAGAATACGAGCAGTACGTC. Its translation is CASSLGLAGEYEQYV.

This rearrangement joins TRBV15 to TRBJ2-2, with 11 bases aligning to TRBD2. This CDR3 region has 16 residues. V gave up 7 bases and J gave up 2 bases; unmatched junction bases: 6. Germline V gene sequence: CDR1 LNHNV, CDR2 YYDKDF (reference sequence). CDR3 in amino acids: CATTPGTSGNTGELFF. CDR3 sequence (DNA): TGTGCCACCACCCCTGGGACTAGCGGAAACACCGGGGAGCTGTTTTTT.